This entry concerns a single T cell receptor beta chain. Its cognate antigen is unknown. The record originates from a study of T cells in localized non-small cell lung cancer. Findings and limits, study-wide: Longer survival (overall) was linked to higher T cell density in blood. Median detection of top 100 tumor clones in adjacent lung was about 52 clones. Among the tissues sampled, uninvolved adjacent lung had the highest T cell clonality, above tumor.

This CDR3 region has 14 residues. V was trimmed by 0 bases and J by 4 bases, leaving 10 bases between them. Germline values: CDR1 SGDLS, CDR2 YYNGEE. Generated by immunoSEQ multiplex PCR, the TCRdb table keeps only in-frame clones and is missing some. Seen here are roughly 30,000 clones, roughly 90% observed once, and the top ten hold under 5%. The clonotype was recovered from a woman between 35 and 70 years old with stage I lung adenocarcinoma. Sequences were derived from peripheral blood, sampled before any cancer treatment. The chain links TRBV9 to TRBJ2-5; perhaps TRBD2 as D (5 bases). DNA for the CDR3: TGTGCCAGCAGCGTAGGTTCGGGGTCAGAGACCCAGTACTTC. It specifies CASSVGSGSETQYF.